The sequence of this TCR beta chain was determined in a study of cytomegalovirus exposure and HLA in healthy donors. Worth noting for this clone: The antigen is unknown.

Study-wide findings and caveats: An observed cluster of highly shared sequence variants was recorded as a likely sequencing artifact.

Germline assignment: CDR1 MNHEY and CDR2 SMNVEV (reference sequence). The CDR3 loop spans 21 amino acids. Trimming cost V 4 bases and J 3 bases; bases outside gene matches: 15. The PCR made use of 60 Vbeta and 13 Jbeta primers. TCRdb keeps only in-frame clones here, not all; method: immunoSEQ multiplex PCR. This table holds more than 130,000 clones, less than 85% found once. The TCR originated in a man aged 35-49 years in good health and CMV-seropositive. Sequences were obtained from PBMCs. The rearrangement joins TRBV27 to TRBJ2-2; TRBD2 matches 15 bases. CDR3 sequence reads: CASSSIYPGLAGGPDTGELFF. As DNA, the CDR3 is TGTGCCAGCAGTTCAATCTATCCGGGACTAGCGGGAGGTCCGGACACCGGGGAGCTGTTTTTT.